Listed here are 19 T cell receptor beta chains from one sample, sequenced in a study of T cell changes during pregnancy in multiple sclerosis (dated by TCRdb to between 2018 and 2021). Libraries came from the immunoSEQ multiplex PCR assay. This immuneACCESS table, as held by TCRdb, lists in-frame sequences with V and J called but not all clones. Of the missing ones, under half trace to an unresolved V gene in checked studies; the others have no known cause. Recorded for this sample are roughly 80,000 clones; roughly nine tenths of them occurred a single time. The top ten clones comprise approximately 1.4% of the sample. Sequencing was performed on peripheral blood, taken before pregnancy. Every receptor here comes from a female donor with multiple sclerosis, enrolled in a pregnancy study.

V usage is TRBV19 and J usage is TRBJ2-2; D possibly corresponds to TRBD2 (6 bases). CDR1 is LNHDA and CDR2 is SQIVND in the germline V gene (reference sequence). Trimming cost V 3 bases and J 3 bases, with 11 bases left between them. This CDR3 spans 15 amino acids. In DNA form, the CDR3 reads TGTGCCAGTAGTATGTCCTGGGGGGACACCGGGGAGCTGTTTTTT. Amino acids: CASSMSWGDTGELFF. Complete variable domain (other parts from reference TRBV19 and TRBJ2-2): DGGITQSPKYLFRKEGQNVTLSCEQNLNHDAMYWYRQDPGQGLRLIYYSQIVNDFQKGDIAEGYSVSREKKESFPLTVTSAQKNPTAFYLCASSMSWGDTGELFFGEGSRLTVL.

This clone has just one count. The V call is TRBV18, the J call TRBJ2-1; 9 nucleotides match TRBD2. The CDR3 has 16 residues. Germline trimming cut 0 bases from V and 8 bases from J; bases unmatched to any gene: 8. The germline V gene has CDR1 KGHSH and CDR2 LQKENI. The CDR3 protein is CASSPPRRGGLDEQFF. For the CDR3, the DNA is TGTGCCAGCTCACCACCGCGGCGGGGGGGCCTCGATGAGCAGTTCTTC.

The chain uses TRBV30 and TRBJ1-2; TRBD1 aligns across 10 bases. Germline V gene lookup returns CDR1 GTSNPN and CDR2 SVGIG (reference sequence). With V trimmed by 5 bases and J by 8 bases, 2 bases remained unmatched. The CDR3 is 11 residues long. The CDR3, as DNA: TGTGCCTGGGACAGGGGGCACGGCTACACCTTC. Amino acid sequence: CAWDRGHGYTF.

The V and J genes are TRBV6-6 and TRBJ2-7, with 7 bases lining up with TRBD1. This CDR3 is built from 14 residues. Germline CDR1 is MNHNY and CDR2 is SVGAGI (reference sequence). Germline trimming cut 8 bases from V and 12 bases from J; bases unmatched to any gene: 19. Here the CDR3 reads CASRGTASVSAPYF. As DNA, the CDR3 is TGTGCCAGCCGAGGGACAGCGTCCGTGAGTGCACCGTACTTC.

This CDR3 reads CASSPTGGGGYTF. The CDR3 nucleotides read TGTGCCAGTAGTCCCACAGGGGGCGGTGGCTACACCTTC. The gene calls are TRBV19 and TRBJ1-2; 9 positions agree with TRBD1. Looked up from germline, CDR1 is LNHDA and CDR2 is SQIVND (reference sequence). V shed 5 bases, J shed 7 bases, and the junction held 5 bases outside the gene matches. There are 13 residues in the CDR3.

The V call is TRBV2, the J call TRBJ2-3; TRBD2 matches at 14 bases. Germline V gene sequence: CDR1 SNHLY, CDR2 FYNNEI. Trimming removed 5 bases from V and 5 bases from J; junction bases left unmatched: 3. The CDR3 has 15 residues. CDR3 coding DNA: TGTGCCAGCAGTCTGACTAGCGGGGGGGGAGATACGCAGTATTTT. Protein sequence: CASSLTSGGGDTQYF.

V and J are TRBV18 and TRBJ1-2; TRBD1 matches at 7 bases. The junction had 4 bases not matched to a gene; V was cut back by 1 base and J by 8 bases. The CDR3 loop spans 13 amino acids. Per germline, CDR1 KGHSH and CDR2 LQKENI. The CDR3 DNA reads TGTGCCAGCTCACCACAGGGGGCTACAGGCTACACCTTC. The encoded protein is CASSPQGATGYTF.

The J gene is TRBJ1-5, the V gene TRBV4-1; D unresolved. CDR1 MGHRA and CDR2 YSYEKL come from the germline V gene. Trimming took 1 base from V and 4 from J, leaving 5 bases between them. This CDR3 comprises 13 residues. CDR3 sequence reads: CASSQAENQPQHF. In nucleotides, the CDR3 is TGCGCCAGCAGCCAAGCGGAGAATCAGCCCCAGCATTTT.

The J gene is TRBJ2-1, the V gene TRBV4-1; D unresolved. The germline gives CDR1 MGHRA, CDR2 YSYEKL. The length of the CDR3 is 13 residues. The V end lost 0 bases, the J end lost 5 bases, and 5 bases lay between the germline ends. This CDR3 is CASSQEQHNEQFF. In nucleotides, the CDR3 is TGCGCCAGCAGCCAAGAACAGCACAATGAGCAGTTCTTC.

The rearrangement uses TRBV19 and TRBJ2-5; tentative D call: TRBD1 (5 bases). The V and J ends lost 3 bases and 5 bases respectively, with 19 bases between them. The CDR3 runs to 16 residues. Germline values: CDR1 LNHDA, CDR2 SQIVND (reference sequence). CDR3 amino acids: CASSIWGQGFRETQYF. The CDR3 coding sequence is TGTGCCAGTAGTATTTGGGGCCAGGGCTTCAGGGAGACCCAGTACTTC.

This clone was seen a single time. The rearrangement joins TRBV5-4 to TRBJ1-4; maybe TRBD1 (6 bases). Looked up from germline, CDR1 is SGHNT and CDR2 is YYREEE (reference sequence). The CDR3 consists of 14 residues. The ends were cut back, 0 bases at V and 8 bases at J, with 11 bases in the middle. The CDR3 nucleotides are TGTGCCAGCAGCTTGGAGGGGGTAGGCGAAAAACTGTTTTTT. Translated: CASSLEGVGEKLFF.

V usage is TRBV2 and J usage is TRBJ1-6; D remains ambiguous. V was trimmed by 7 bases and J by 6 bases, leaving 13 bases between them. Germline assignment: CDR1 SNHLY and CDR2 FYNNEI. The CDR3 totals 14 residues. The CDR3 sequence: CASNPGTVNSPLHF. CDR3 nucleotides: TGTGCCAGCAACCCAGGAACTGTTAATTCACCCCTCCACTTT.

V and J are TRBV7-9 and TRBJ2-5, with D hard to call. V lost 5 bases to trimming and J lost 2 bases, with 6 bases between them. The CDR3 runs to 12 residues. CDR1 is SEHNR, CDR2 FQNEAQ, per germline (reference sequence). CDR3 bases: TGTGCCAGCAGCCCCCCTCAAGAGACCCAGTACTTC. Its translation is CASSPPQETQYF.

This clone has a handful of counts. The chain employs TRBV7-9 and TRBJ2-7; D might be TRBD1 (5 bases). Germline CDR1 reads SEHNR; CDR2 reads FQNEAQ (reference sequence). The ends were cut back, 6 bases at V and 3 bases at J, with 9 bases in the middle. This CDR3 is 12 amino acids long. The CDR3 reads CASRARDYEQYF. CDR3 DNA sequence: TGTGCCAGCAGGGCCAGGGACTACGAGCAGTACTTC. Full variable domain (outside the CDR3, taken from reference TRBV7-9 and TRBJ2-7): DTGVSQNPRHKITKRGQNVTFRCDPISEHNRLYWYRQTLGQGPEFLTYFQNEAQLEKSRLLSDRFSAERPKGSFSTLEIQRTEQGDSAMYLCASRARDYEQYFGPGTRLTVT.

In nucleotides, the CDR3 is TGTGCCAGCAGCTTGGGACTAGCGGAAGAGACCCAGTACTTC. Protein: CASSLGLAEETQYF. The chain joins TRBV7-2 to TRBJ2-5, with 11 bases aligning to TRBD2. The CDR3 runs to 14 residues. Germline V gives CDR1 SGHTA, CDR2 FQGNSA. Losses at the gene ends were 3 bases for V and 3 bases for J; bases not matched to a gene: 0.

The chain uses TRBV2 and TRBJ2-2, with TRBD2 identical over 15 bases. Trimming took 5 bases from V and 1 from J; bases not matched to a gene: 8. CDR3 length equals 19 residues. Looked up from germline, CDR1 is SNHLY and CDR2 is FYNNEI. The CDR3 nucleotides are TGTGCCAGCAGTTATGAACTGGGACTAGCGGGGGGGAACACCGGGGAGCTGTTTTTT. Amino acid sequence: CASSYELGLAGGNTGELFF.

The chain employs TRBV7-2 and TRBJ2-7, with D tentatively TRBD2 (7 bases). Germline V gene lookup returns CDR1 SGHTA and CDR2 FQGNSA. With 1 base removed from V and 1 base from J, the gap between germline ends came to 11 bases. The CDR3 length is 15 residues. DNA for the CDR3: TGTGCCAGCAGCTTAGAGGGGGGGGTTTCCTACGAGCAGTACTTC. This translates into CASSLEGGVSYEQYF.

The J gene is TRBJ1-2, the V gene TRBV6-6, with unresolved D. The germline V and J ends were trimmed by 6 bases and 0 bases, with 8 bases remaining between them. CDR3 length equals 13 residues. The germline gives CDR1 MNHNY, CDR2 SVGAGI (reference sequence). The CDR3 is CASRETANYGYTF. The CDR3 DNA reads as TGTGCCAGCAGGGAAACAGCTAACTATGGCTACACCTTC.

The gene calls are TRBV10-3 and TRBJ1-4; D might be TRBD1 (6 bases). Germline CDR1 and CDR2: ENHRY and SYGVKD. The CDR3 has 16 residues. The V end lost 0 bases, the J end lost 0 bases, and 8 bases lay between the germline ends. CDR3 DNA: TGTGCCATCAGTGAGTCCAGGGGCGCAACTAATGAAAAACTGTTTTTT. It encodes CAISESRGATNEKLFF.